The present entry profiles one T cell receptor (beta chain) with its context. In its sample, this clone was seen once. Its recognized antigen is unknown. No qualities accompany the bases; no much larger clone lies one base away. The Qiagen DNeasy kit was used to extract genomic DNA from unsorted PBMCs and from the negatively selected CD4+ and CD8+ fractions. Amplification of TCR beta CDR3 regions was done by immunoSEQ multiplex PCR with primers that anneal to V and J segments. A synthetic immune receptor repertoire was used to minimize amplification bias, and remaining bias was computationally removed after sequencing. The study's own analysis went as follows. Repertoire diversity was quantified as the Shannon entropy index using custom Python scripts. Unsorted, CD4+ and CD8+ repertoires were examined separately, except in combined analyses, for which CD4+ and CD8+ sequences were merged in silico. A clone counted as expanded when the clone's frequency after treatment rose at least 2-fold relative to C1D1, and clones undetected at baseline were given a pseudocount of 0.5. Clones with 0 or 1 copy at C1D1 were classified as singleton clones, and clones with 2 or more copies were classified as non-singleton clones. Clones expanded in unsorted samples were annotated as CD4+, CD8+ or unknown by matching protein sequences in sorted samples from the same patient. Wilcoxon tests on paired samples were used to test changes in diversity from C1D1 to C4D1. TCRdb holds this immuneACCESS table with in-frame rearrangements only. Some clones are missing; in checked studies, unresolved V genes explain under half, and the rest has no known cause. That table is the source of V, J and clone size, and D and trimming were worked out from the DNA. The sample has 80,000 to 95,000 clones on record, 65% to 85% of them singletons. Jointly, the top ten make up about a sixth of the sample.

What the time point label conveys for this sample: cycle 4 day 1 (C4D1), after less than seven weeks of nivolumab. Every trial patient had relapsed after autologous stem cell transplantation, and cohorts A, B and C differed in prior brentuximab vedotin exposure. The trial cohort comprised 60 or so patients with relapsed/refractory classical Hodgkin lymphoma whose best overall responses were complete response, partial response or progressive disease. Single-agent nivolumab was administered to trial patients in the multi-cohort phase II CheckMate 205 trial. Best overall response was determined by an independent review committee according to the 2007 International Working Group response criteria. PBMCs from the trial were collected at three points: immediately before nivolumab initiation (C1D1), and during therapy at cycle 2 day 1 and cycle 4 day 1. Peripheral blood was collected in 8 mL Vacutainer Cell Preparation Tubes, from which PBMCs were isolated by centrifugation and then cryopreserved.

This record belongs to a study of PD-1 blockade in classical Hodgkin lymphoma (dated by TCRdb to the early 2020s). Concerning the study at large: Nivolumab dosing was 3 mg/kg intravenously every 2 weeks, continuing until either disease progression or unacceptable toxicity. The study used TCR beta sequencing and CyTOF to define a peripheral blood immune signature of response to PD-1 blockade in classical Hodgkin lymphoma.

Findings and caveats that apply to the study as a whole: Baseline TCR diversity was reported as lower in newly diagnosed patients than in healthy donors, and lower still in relapsed/refractory patients. Diversity was lower in patients who began nivolumab less than 1 year after ASCT, so these patients were left out of later analyses to avoid confounding by immune reconstitution. The study was limited to a single clinical trial cohort, and causes of repertoire differences, possibly disease activity or prior therapy, remained undefined. Trial patients with a complete response had baseline diversity similar to that of newly diagnosed patients, while partial responders and progressors had significantly lower diversity. By C4D1, a significant rise was seen in CD4+ TCR diversity but not in CD8+ TCR diversity (p=0.0027 vs p=0.16), and the rise was most apparent among complete responders (p=0.02).

The sequence came from a human donor with classical Hodgkin lymphoma. The sequenced sample was peripheral blood mononuclear cells (PBMCs), obtained before the fourth cycle of nivolumab.

The DNA is TGTGCCAGTAGTAGGACCGCTAACTATGGCTACACCTTC. It is translated as CASSRTANYGYTF. Recombination joined TRBV19 with TRBJ1-2; no D segment can be confidently identified. The trim is 4 bases for V and 0 bases for J, with a gap of 6 bases between the germline ends. The CDR3 runs 13 amino acids, cysteine and phenylalanine included. Of the read, only the CDR3 DNA is kept; its 39 bases are in frame from base 1. CDR1 and CDR2 are drawn from the germline V gene (reference sequence): LNHDA, SQIVND.